A few counts support the clone carrying this TCR beta chain. This sample was included in a study of blood T cell repertoires in COVID-19. Looking at the study overall: Samples of COVID-19 (acute and convalescent) were obtained from the United States, Italy and Spain. Nucleic acid was either cDNA or gDNA, and it came from T cells, B-cell-depleted T cells, or PBMCs.

Trimming removed 4 bases from V and 4 bases from J, with 5 bases in between. This CDR3 is built from 10 residues. Germline V CDR1 and CDR2: DFQATT, SNEGSKA (reference sequence). In the original analysis: Counts of nucleated cells, estimated from reference gene primer amplification, were obtained. Some clones are missing from TCRdb's copy, which holds only in-frame ones; the method was immunoSEQ multiplex PCR. Clone size and V and J calls were adopted from that table, with D and trimming inferred from the DNA. Among hundreds of thousands of clones listed, more than 75% were seen once. Sequencing was performed on peripheral blood. The TCR comes from a man between 60 and 75 years old who had recovered from COVID-19. The rearrangement uses TRBV20-1 and TRBJ2-7, with unresolved D. CDR3 in amino acids: CSANSYEQYF. For the CDR3, the DNA is TGCAGTGCTAATTCTTACGAGCAGTACTTC.